The next 9 T cell receptor beta chains were all read from a single sample in a study of blood T cell repertoires in COVID-19. Generated by immunoSEQ multiplex PCR, the TCRdb table keeps only in-frame clones and is missing some. The table has roughly 230,000 clones, roughly 84% seen once; the top ten hold approximately 30%. The specimen was peripheral blood. These receptors were taken from a middle-aged man with acute or convalescent COVID-19.

This clone appeared a few times. The chain has TRBV5-1 and TRBJ1-2, with 11 bases fitting TRBD1. CDR1 is SGHRS and CDR2 is YFSETQ in the germline V gene. The CDR3 covers 15 residues. Trimming cost V 4 bases and J 5 bases; bases outside gene matches: 7. This CDR3 reads CASSVGGTGGYGYTF. The CDR3 DNA reads TGCGCCAGCAGCGTGGGCGGGACAGGGGGTTATGGCTACACCTTC.

The V gene is TRBV11-2, the J gene TRBJ1-5; D is perhaps TRBD1 (6 bases). This CDR3 is 15 amino acids long. Trimming left V 0 bases short and J 11 bases short, with 17 bases between. The V gene's germline CDR1 is SGHAT and CDR2 FQNNGV. This chain's CDR3 is CASSLDPGKGGTQHF. The CDR3 nucleotides are TGTGCCAGCAGCTTAGATCCTGGCAAAGGGGGAACCCAGCATTTT.

The chain employs TRBV27 and TRBJ1-1; tentative D call: TRBD1 (6 bases). The CDR3 totals 13 residues. The V gene lost 5 bases and the J gene lost 10 bases, with 17 bases spanning the gap. Germline lookup yields CDR1 MNHEY and CDR2 SMNVEV (reference sequence). As DNA, the CDR3 is TGTGCCAGCAGTCCGGGACAAAAAGGCGCAGCTTTCTTT. This codes for CASSPGQKGAAFF.

The genes are TRBV7-9 and TRBJ1-1, with D unclear. CDR1 and CDR2 (germline): SEHNR, FQNEAQ (reference sequence). The CDR3 loop spans 13 amino acids. Trimming cost V 1 base and J 0 bases, with 3 bases left between them. CDR3 DNA sequence: TGTGCCAGCAGCTTAGGTATGAACACTGAAGCTTTCTTT. Amino acids: CASSLGMNTEAFF.

This clone was recorded only once. CDR3 region: CASLGADPDSGNTIYF. CDR3 in DNA: TGCGCCAGCCTGGGGGCGGACCCGGACTCTGGAAACACCATATATTTT. The chain links TRBV4-1 to TRBJ1-3, with a possible D match to TRBD1 (6 bases). Germline values: CDR1 MGHRA, CDR2 YSYEKL. CDR3 length equals 16 residues. V was clipped by 8 bases and J by 0 bases, with 17 bases between them.

The CDR3 DNA reads as TGCGCCAGCAGCTTGCGGTTGGGACAGGGAAGTGGCTACACCTTC. Translating gives CASSLRLGQGSGYTF. V and J are TRBV5-1 and TRBJ1-2; TRBD1 agrees at 9 bases. CDR1 SGHRS and CDR2 YFSETQ come from the germline V gene. The CDR3 covers 15 residues. Losses at the gene ends were 1 base for V and 7 bases for J; bases not matched to a gene: 8.

The chain recombines TRBV6-6 with TRBJ1-4; TRBD1 agrees at 8 bases. The CDR3 runs to 13 residues. The J segment lost 10 bases and the V segment lost 6 bases, leaving 7 bases of the junction unmatched. Germline CDR1 and CDR2: MNHNY and SVGAGI (reference sequence). CDR3 region: CASRGQGFGKLFF. The CDR3 DNA reads TGTGCCAGCAGAGGACAGGGTTTTGGAAAACTGTTTTTT.

The chain links TRBV19 to TRBJ1-6, with 8 bases matching TRBD1. The CDR3 totals 15 residues. With 3 bases clipped from V and 7 bases from J, the junction kept 5 bases outside the gene matches. Per germline, CDR1 LNHDA and CDR2 SQIVND (reference sequence). CDR3 sequence (DNA): TGTGCCAGTAGTATCGGACAGGGCATGAATTCACCCCTCCACTTT. It yields the protein CASSIGQGMNSPLHF.

This chain uses TRBV12-3 or TRBV12-4 with TRBJ1-1; D remains ambiguous. The CDR3 spans 13 residues. With 4 bases removed from V and 4 bases from J, the gap between germline ends came to 10 bases. The CDR3 sequence is CASSSLRGTEAFF. The CDR3, as DNA: TGTGCCAGCAGTTCCCTCCGGGGCACTGAAGCTTTCTTT.